The next 24 T cell receptor beta chains were all read from a single sample in a study of shared T cell receptors in the human thymus. Profiling relied on immunoSEQ multiplex PCR, and the TCRdb table lists in-frame clones only, not all of them. The sample includes about 380,000 clones, over 90% of them seen just once. The sequenced sample consisted of thymocytes. All receptors derive from a human donor.

V gene TRBV27 combines with J gene TRBJ1-6; TRBD1 agrees at 9 bases. Looked up from germline, CDR1 is MNHEY and CDR2 is SMNVEV (reference sequence). Trimming removed 1 base from V and 5 bases from J; junction bases left unmatched: 9. The CDR3 totals 18 residues. This CDR3 is CASSLFRDRVGDNSPLHF. CDR3 nucleotides: TGTGCCAGCAGTTTATTCCGGGACAGGGTAGGGGATAATTCACCCCTCCACTTT.

The genes are TRBV5-3 and TRBJ1-5, with a tentative D call TRBD1 (6 bases). TRBV5-3 is an open reading frame whose function is uncertain. There are 14 residues in the CDR3. The V gene lost 5 bases and the J gene lost 1 base, with 10 bases spanning the gap. CDR3 sequence: CARRQGHSNQPQHF. CDR3 DNA: TGTGCCAGAAGACAGGGACACAGCAATCAGCCCCAGCATTTT.

The chain recombines TRBV18 with TRBJ2-1; TRBD2 agrees at 9 bases. The trim removed 3 bases at V and 0 bases at J, leaving 21 bases unmatched. Looked up from germline, CDR1 is KGHSH and CDR2 is LQKENI. The CDR3 is 22 amino acids. The chain's CDR3 is CASSPRFPSKSTSGSSYNEQFF. Here the CDR3 DNA reads TGTGCCAGCTCACCCCGATTCCCATCTAAATCGACTAGCGGAAGCTCCTACAATGAGCAGTTCTTC. Based on the CDR3 plus reference TRBV18 and TRBJ2-1, the full variable domain is NAGVMQNPRHLVRRRGQEARLRCSPMKGHSHVYWYRQLPEEGLKFMVYLQKENIIDESGMPKERFSAEFPKEGPSILRIQQVVRGDSAAYFCASSPRFPSKSTSGSSYNEQFFGPGTRLTVL.

The chain combines TRBV27 with TRBJ1-4, with D unclear. The V end was cut by 3 bases, the J end by 7 bases, with 0 bases between. The CDR3 runs 10 residues. Germline loops: CDR1 MNHEY, CDR2 SMNVEV (reference sequence). CDR3 DNA: TGTGCCAGCAGTTTTGAAAAACTGTTTTTT. Its protein product is CASSFEKLFF.

This chain links TRBV18 with TRBJ2-7, with D perhaps being TRBD1 or TRBD2 (5 bases each). Trimming left V 4 bases short and J 1 base short, with 14 bases between. The CDR3 sequence is 15 residues long. Germline-derived CDR1 and CDR2 are KGHSH and LQKENI. The CDR3 loop reads CASSRDQQPSYEQYF. CDR3 DNA: TGTGCCAGCTCACGGGACCAGCAGCCTTCCTACGAGCAGTACTTC.

J is TRBJ2-1 and V is TRBV30, with D possibly being TRBD1 (5 bases). Trimming cost V 2 bases and J 6 bases, with 14 bases left between them. The CDR3 is 14 amino acids. Germline values: CDR1 GTSNPN, CDR2 SVGIG (reference sequence). The CDR3 reads CAWSCRVETNEQFF. CDR3 nucleotides: TGTGCCTGGAGTTGCAGGGTGGAGACCAATGAGCAGTTCTTC.

The chain employs TRBV5-4 and TRBJ2-7; either TRBD1 or TRBD2 may supply D (5 bases each). The CDR3 consists of 17 residues. The germline V gene has CDR1 SGHNT and CDR2 YYREEE (reference sequence). The V and J ends lost 4 bases and 7 bases respectively, with 27 bases between them. CDR3 in amino acids: CASSQSPPEGKTEEQYF. The CDR3 region has the DNA TGTGCCAGCAGCCAGTCCCCCCCTGAGGGGAAGACGGAAGAGCAGTACTTC.

The chain joins TRBV7-3 to TRBJ2-1; the D call may be TRBD1 or TRBD2 (6 bases each). V was shortened by 0 bases and J by 10 bases, with 13 bases between the two germline ends. The CDR3 covers 14 residues. The V gene's germline CDR1 is SGHTA and CDR2 FQGTGA. CDR3 amino acids: CASSLTFGGREQFF. CDR3 bases: TGTGCCAGCAGCTTAACGTTTGGGGGGCGGGAGCAGTTCTTC.

J is TRBJ2-3 and V is TRBV14; 10 bases fit TRBD2. The V gene end was trimmed by 3 bases and the J gene end by 2 bases; junction bases not matched to a gene: 5. Germline CDR1 SGHDN, CDR2 FVKESK. The length of the CDR3 is 16 residues. For the CDR3, the DNA is TGTGCCAGCAGCCACATACTAGCGGGGCACACAGATACGCAGTATTTT. As protein: CASSHILAGHTDTQYF.

The V call is TRBV10-3, the J call TRBJ2-7; 11 nucleotides agree with TRBD2. CDR3 size: 15 residues. V lost 2 bases, J lost 0 bases, and 0 bases stayed unmatched. CDR1 is ENHRY and CDR2 is SYGVKD in the germline V gene. CDR3 in DNA: TGTGCCATCAGTGAGGGACTAGCGGGCTCCTACGAGCAGTACTTC. Amino acids: CAISEGLAGSYEQYF.

The V call is TRBV28, the J call TRBJ1-2, with 11 bases matching TRBD1. The CDR3 sequence is 16 residues long. Unmatched junction bases numbered 10, after V lost 6 bases and J lost 4 bases. CDR1 and CDR2 (germline): MDHEN, SYDVKM. CDR3 nucleotides: TGTGCCAGCAGCTCTCTTCGGACAGGGGGCGCCTATGGCTACACCTTC. Translated, it gives CASSSLRTGGAYGYTF.

The chain recombines TRBV7-6 with TRBJ2-2; a weak D match, TRBD2 (6 bases). Between the trimmed V and J ends, which lost 2 bases and 4 bases, there was a span of 17 bases. Germline CDR1 is SGHVS and CDR2 is FNYEAQ. CDR3 size: 17 residues. The CDR3 is CASSLLTGGEITGELFF. CDR3 coding DNA: TGTGCCAGCAGCTTACTGACCGGCGGGGAAATCACCGGGGAGCTGTTTTTT.

This chain joins TRBV9 and TRBJ1-1; D gene uncertain. Germline CDR1 SGDLS, CDR2 YYNGEE. The CDR3 is made up of 15 amino acids. Between the trimmed V and J ends, which lost 0 bases and 0 bases, there was a span of 9 bases. The CDR3 region is CASSVGSSLNTEAFF. The CDR3 DNA sequence: TGTGCCAGCAGCGTAGGAAGCAGTTTGAACACTGAAGCTTTCTTT.

J is TRBJ2-7 and V is TRBV14; no definite D call. Looked up from germline, CDR1 is SGHDN and CDR2 is FVKESK. Deletions cut 1 base from V and 0 bases from J, with 16 bases between. The CDR3 has 17 amino acids. This CDR3 reads CASSQGRFGKSSYEQYF. The CDR3 DNA is TGTGCCAGCAGCCAAGGGCGTTTCGGAAAGAGCTCCTACGAGCAGTACTTC.

V usage is TRBV28 and J usage is TRBJ2-5; 9 nucleotides align to TRBD2. Germline loops: CDR1 MDHEN, CDR2 SYDVKM. Germline trimming cut 6 bases from V and 1 base from J; bases unmatched to any gene: 3. The CDR3 length is 14 residues. CDR3 sequence (DNA): TGTGCCAGCAGGCCGACTAGCGGCCAAGAGACCCAGTACTTC. This codes for CASRPTSGQETQYF. Based on the CDR3 plus reference TRBV28 and TRBJ2-5, the full variable domain is DVKVTQSSRYLVKRTGEKVFLECVQDMDHENMFWYRQDPGLGLRLIYFSYDVKMKEKGDIPEGYSVSREKKERFSLILESASTNQTSMYLCASRPTSGQETQYFGPGTRLLVL.

This rearrangement joins TRBV6-1 to TRBJ2-2; 12 bases map to TRBD2. CDR1 and CDR2 from the germline V gene are MNHNS and SASEGT. V was clipped by 4 bases and J by 5 bases; unmatched bases: 5. This CDR3 region has 16 residues. This CDR3 reads CASSATSGSGTGELFF. CDR3 DNA sequence: TGTGCCAGCAGTGCGACTAGCGGGAGTGGGACCGGGGAGCTGTTTTTT.

This rearrangement joins TRBV9 to TRBJ2-7, with 9 bases lining up with TRBD2. The germline gives CDR1 SGDLS, CDR2 YYNGEE. CDR3 size: 15 residues. J was trimmed by 1 base and V by 4 bases; bases with no gene match: 6. The CDR3 nucleotides are TGTGCCAGCAGCCCCTGGCTAGCGGGATCCTACGAGCAGTACTTC. Its protein product is CASSPWLAGSYEQYF. Drawing the rest from reference TRBV9 and TRBJ2-7, the complete variable domain is DSGVTQTPKHLITATGQRVTLRCSPRSGDLSVYWYQQSLDQGLQFLIQYYNGEERAKGNILERFSAQQFPDLHSELNLSSLELGDSALYFCASSPWLAGSYEQYFGPGTRLTVT.

This clone was seen only once. This chain uses TRBV11-2 with TRBJ2-7, with D hard to call. V dropped 5 bases and J dropped 5 bases, with 22 bases sitting between them. This CDR3 is built from 16 residues. The V gene's germline CDR1 is SGHAT and CDR2 FQNNGV. The CDR3 DNA reads TGTGCCAGCAGCCCCCGAGAAGGGCGACCTGCCAACGAGCAGTACTTC. Its protein is CASSPREGRPANEQYF. Drawing the rest from reference TRBV11-2 and TRBJ2-7, the complete variable domain is EAGVAQSPRYKIIEKRQSVAFWCNPISGHATLYWYQQILGQGPKLLIQFQNNGVVDDSQLPKDRFSAERLKGVDSTLKIQPAKLEDSAVYLCASSPREGRPANEQYFGPGTRLTVT.

This clone was seen only a few times. The chain combines TRBV30 with TRBJ2-1; 9 nucleotides line up with TRBD2. The trim removed 4 bases at V and 7 bases at J, leaving 14 bases unmatched. CDR3 size: 16 residues. Germline V CDR1 and CDR2: GTSNPN, SVGIG (reference sequence). The CDR3 nucleotides read TGTGCCTGGACCCTAAATCCAGCGGGAGGCCCTAATGAGCAGTTCTTC. Amino acid sequence: CAWTLNPAGGPNEQFF.

This rearrangement joins TRBV4-2 to TRBJ2-1; no definite D call. Germline-derived CDR1 and CDR2 are LGHNA and YNFKEQ. V lost 4 bases and J 7 bases, leaving 8 bases between the germline ends. CDR3 length equals 12 residues. For the CDR3, the DNA is TGTGCCAGCAGCCCGGCGGTGAATGAGCAGTTCTTC. It specifies CASSPAVNEQFF.

The chain carries TRBV4-3 and TRBJ2-1; 9 positions agree with TRBD1. Unmatched junction bases numbered 6, after V lost 4 bases and J lost 5 bases. Germline CDR1 and CDR2: LGHNA and YSLEER. The length of the CDR3 is 15 residues. As DNA, the CDR3 is TGCGCCAGCAGCCGGAACAGGGGGCTGGACAATGAGCAGTTCTTC. It yields the protein CASSRNRGLDNEQFF.

The count of this clone is one. The V call is TRBV5-1, the J call TRBJ1-2; D is perhaps TRBD1 (6 bases). The ends were cut back, 4 bases at V and 8 bases at J, with 18 bases in the middle. In germline, CDR1 is SGHRS, CDR2 YFSETQ. The CDR3 covers 14 residues. The CDR3 region has the DNA TGCGCCAGCAGCCTCAACGACAGGACGGGAGGCTACACCTTC. This gives the protein CASSLNDRTGGYTF.

The chain joins TRBV30 to TRBJ1-1; D might be TRBD1 (5 bases). The CDR3 runs 14 residues. Trimming removed 0 bases from V and 3 bases from J, with 11 bases in between. Germline V gives CDR1 GTSNPN, CDR2 SVGIG (reference sequence). In DNA form, the CDR3 reads TGTGCCTGGAGTGTATTAATGGGGGACACTGAAGCTTTCTTT. Amino acid sequence: CAWSVLMGDTEAFF.

The chain links TRBV27 to TRBJ2-2; D may be TRBD2 (7 bases). This CDR3 contains 14 residues. Per germline, CDR1 MNHEY and CDR2 SMNVEV (reference sequence). V shed 9 bases and J shed 8 bases, with 19 bases lying between them. CDR3 residues: CASGPGGGDGELFF. DNA for the CDR3: TGTGCCAGTGGGCCGGGGGGCGGAGATGGGGAGCTGTTTTTT.